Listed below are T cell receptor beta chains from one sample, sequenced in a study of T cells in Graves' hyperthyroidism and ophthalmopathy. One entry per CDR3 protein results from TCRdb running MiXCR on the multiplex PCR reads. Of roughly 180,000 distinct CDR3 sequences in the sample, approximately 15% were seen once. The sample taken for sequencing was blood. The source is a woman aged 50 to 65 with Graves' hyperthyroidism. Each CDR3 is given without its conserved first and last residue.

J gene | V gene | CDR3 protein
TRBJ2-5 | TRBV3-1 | ASSKTTGEETQY
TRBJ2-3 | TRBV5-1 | ASSLSTGKTDTQY
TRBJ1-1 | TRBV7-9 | ASSSEDRAVNTEAF
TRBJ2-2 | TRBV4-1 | ASRGQRGELF
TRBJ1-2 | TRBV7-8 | ASSPRDRKGDGYT
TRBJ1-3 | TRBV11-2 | ASTIGVAAGNTIY
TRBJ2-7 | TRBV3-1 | ASSLYGPANEQY
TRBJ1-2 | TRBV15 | ATANDRFLANYGYT
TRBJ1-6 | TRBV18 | ASSRDSKNSPLH
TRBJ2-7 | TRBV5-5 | ASSVMGGTTYEQY
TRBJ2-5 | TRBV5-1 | ASSMTRTDGETQY
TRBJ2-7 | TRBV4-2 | ASSQDLPQDYLSYEQY
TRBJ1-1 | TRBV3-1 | ASSPYRVGNTEAF
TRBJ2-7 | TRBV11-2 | ASSLGGLRGPTPGRRTYEQY
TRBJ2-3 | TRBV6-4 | ASSDSDTDTQY
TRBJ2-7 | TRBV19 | ASSLVSQGPYEQY